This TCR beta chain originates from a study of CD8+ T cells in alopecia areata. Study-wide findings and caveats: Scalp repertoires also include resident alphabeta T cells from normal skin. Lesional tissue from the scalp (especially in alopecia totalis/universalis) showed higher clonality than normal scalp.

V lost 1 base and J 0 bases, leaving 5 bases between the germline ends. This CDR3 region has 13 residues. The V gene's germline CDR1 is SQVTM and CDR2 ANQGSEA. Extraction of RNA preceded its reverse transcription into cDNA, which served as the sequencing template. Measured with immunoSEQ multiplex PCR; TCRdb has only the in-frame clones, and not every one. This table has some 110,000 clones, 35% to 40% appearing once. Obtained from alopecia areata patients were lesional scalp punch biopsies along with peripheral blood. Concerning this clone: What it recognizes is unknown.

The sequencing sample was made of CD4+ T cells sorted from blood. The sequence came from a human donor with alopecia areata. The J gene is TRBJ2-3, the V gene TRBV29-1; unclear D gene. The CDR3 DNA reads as TGCAGCGTTGAAGTAACTAGCACAGATACGCAGTATTTT. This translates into CSVEVTSTDTQYF.